A selection of T cell receptor beta chains follows, all from one sample in a study of long-term antiretroviral therapy in people with HIV. Clones were sequenced by immunoSEQ multiplex PCR, and TCRdb holds only the in-frame ones, with some missing. The table includes approximately 27,000 clones, about nine tenths detected once. The material was unsorted PBMCs, obtained 3.1 years after starting antiretroviral therapy. Receptor source: a man aged 18-30 years with HIV. The CDR3 runs from the conserved cysteine through the conserved F or W. Each record gives: CDR3 length, V gene, CDR3 protein.

length: 13
V: TRBV28
CDR3: CASSFSYNSPLHF

length: 13
V: TRBV6-5
CDR3: CASTPRPDNEQFF

length: 17
V: TRBV7-8
CDR3: CASSFAGTVPTNYGYTF

length: 13
V: TRBV28
CDR3: CASSLLGNYGYTF

length: 14
V: TRBV7-9
CDR3: CASSLAALGVEQYF

length: 12
V: TRBV19
CDR3: CASSSLNYEQYF

length: 13
V: TRBV13
CDR3: CASSPDRVHEQYF

length: 11
V: TRBV5-6
CDR3: CASSLTDTQYF

length: 14
V: TRBV14
CDR3: CASSQAGGGYGYTF

length: 16
V: TRBV19
CDR3: CASSIPSGRSPGELFF

length: 15
V: TRBV7-3
CDR3: CASSPGLAGVVEQFF

length: 14
V: TRBV6-4
CDR3: CASRGVQEFYGYTF

length: 15
V: TRBV7-9
CDR3: CASGAWTGRVGEQYF

length: 15
V: TRBV7-6
CDR3: CASSLGTGWADTQYF

length: 14
V: TRBV27
CDR3: CASSPYPDRNTIYF

length: 14
V: TRBV6-5
CDR3: CASSGTGTSGELFF

length: 13
V: TRBV27
CDR3: CASSFEGPYEQYF

length: 14
V: TRBV19
CDR3: CASSILEPGNTIYF

length: 12
V: TRBV7-9
CDR3: CASSAYTGELFF

length: 18
V: TRBV5-1
CDR3: CASSTRLAVFPNTGELFF

length: 11
V: TRBV20-1
CDR3: CSAPRGGEQFF

length: 14
V: TRBV19
CDR3: CASSAGATSYEQYF

length: 19
V: TRBV9
CDR3: CASSVGTSGMALIQETQYF

length: 13
V: TRBV27
CDR3: CASSLGGWGEQFF

length: 16
V: TRBV7-2
CDR3: CASSSFPGVSGNTIYF

length: 15
V: TRBV2
CDR3: CASSVGTAMNTEAFF

length: 13
V: TRBV5-6
CDR3: CASSLTGSYEQYF

length: 14
V: TRBV7-2
CDR3: CASSPGTIGDTQYF

length: 17
V: TRBV4-3
CDR3: CASSPSIRKDRGSGYTF

length: 14
V: TRBV4-1
CDR3: CASSQGGLAHEQYF

length: 15
V: TRBV6-6
CDR3: CASSYPGKAPETQYF

length: 13
V: TRBV2
CDR3: CASSEAGGTEAFF

length: 13
V: TRBV11-2
CDR3: CASSLAPDLEAFF

length: 17
V: TRBV14
CDR3: CASSQERLAEYTGELFF

length: 13
V: TRBV5-5
CDR3: CASSLAGETRWFF

length: 14
V: TRBV19
CDR3: CATIGRGRYNEQFF

length: 16
V: TRBV4-3
CDR3: CASSQGQGVLGTEAFF

length: 14
V: TRBV7-6
CDR3: CASSLSGITDTQYF

length: 16
V: TRBV6-1
CDR3: CASSDFASGGKGEQFF

length: 12
V: TRBV7-9
CDR3: CASSRDGYEQYF

length: 15
V: TRBV11-2
CDR3: CASRLGRENTGELFF

length: 12
V: TRBV6-4
CDR3: CAPDEGKETQYF